A selection of T cell receptor beta chains follows, all from one sample in a study of T cell responses to AZD1222 COVID-19 vaccine. Produced via immunoSEQ multiplex PCR; TCRdb's table is partial and in-frame only. The profile shows some 150,000 clones, 75% to 95% of them singletons. This sample comprised peripheral blood, obtained 28 days after the second AZD1222 dose. The source is an adult who received the AZD1222 COVID-19 vaccine. The CDR3 runs from the conserved cysteine through the conserved F or W. D genes are given only for firm matches. Some rows mark clone size as missing; the rest say once, few, many or name a class of expanded clone.

d_gene	v_gene	j_gene	abundance	CDR3aa	CDR3nt
NA	TRBV27	TRBJ1-6	NA	CASSLLVQGPPHEGNSPLHF	TGTGCCAGCAGTTTACTAGTACAGGGCCCCCCGCACGAAGGAAATTCACCCCTCCACTTT
NA	TRBV30	TRBJ2-7	few	CAWSEGRVHEQYF	TGTGCCTGGAGTGAGGGCAGGGTCCACGAGCAGTACTTC
NA	TRBV15	TRBJ2-3	NA	CATSRDLGAAASTDTQYF	TGTGCCACCAGCAGAGATCTGGGCGCGGCCGCTAGCACAGATACGCAGTATTTT
NA	TRBV10-3	TRBJ1-2	NA	CAISDGGLAGYTF	TGTGCCATCAGTGACGGAGGGCTCGCGGGCTACACCTTC
NA	TRBV9	TRBJ2-2	NA	CASSVRPSGGNTGELFF	TGTGCCAGCAGCGTACGCCCGAGCGGAGGGAACACCGGGGAGCTGTTTTTT
TRBD1	TRBV5-1	TRBJ1-1	NA	CASSTGGTGNTEAFF	TGCGCCAGCAGCACCGGCGGGACAGGGAACACTGAAGCTTTCTTT
TRBD1	TRBV24-1	TRBJ1-2	NA	CATSDLQGGNYGYTF	TGTGCCACCAGTGATTTGCAAGGGGGCAACTATGGCTACACCTTC
TRBD1	TRBV29-1	TRBJ1-2	once	CSVEERTGGWGYTF	TGCAGCGTTGAAGAAAGGACAGGGGGCTGGGGCTACACCTTC
TRBD2	TRBV11-2	TRBJ2-7	NA	CASSLLASGSLSYEQYF	TGTGCCAGCAGCTTACTGGCTAGCGGGAGCCTGTCCTACGAGCAGTACTTC
NA	TRBV5-4	TRBJ1-4	NA	CASRPGGGKINEKLFF	TGTGCCAGCCGGCCCGGGGGTGGAAAAATTAATGAAAAACTGTTTTTT
NA	TRBV7-6	TRBJ2-7	NA	CASSLTPDSSYEQYF	TGTGCCAGCAGCTTAACGCCGGACAGCTCCTACGAGCAGTACTTC
NA	TRBV4-1	TRBJ2-1	NA	CASSQDGGEQFF	TGCGCCAGCAGCCAAGATGGGGGTGAGCAGTTCTTC
TRBD1	TRBV4-1	TRBJ2-5	NA	CASSQELTRQGADRETQYF	TGCGCCAGCAGCCAAGAACTTACTCGACAGGGGGCGGATAGGGAGACCCAGTACTTC
NA	TRBV30	TRBJ1-4	NA	CAWSSGDEKLFF	TGTGCCTGGAGCTCAGGGGACGAAAAACTGTTTTTT
TRBD2	TRBV4-1	TRBJ2-1	NA	CASSQTSGSYNEQFF	TGCGCCAGCAGCCAGACTAGCGGGAGCTACAATGAGCAGTTCTTC
NA	TRBV18	TRBJ1-1	NA	CASSQGSNTEAFF	TGTGCCAGCTCACAGGGATCGAACACTGAAGCTTTCTTT
NA	TRBV7-6	TRBJ2-3	once	CASSLAGVADTQYF	TGTGCCAGCAGCTTAGCGGGAGTAGCAGATACGCAGTATTTT
NA	TRBV7-8	TRBJ1-2	NA	CASTHSTGPVVVYGYTF	TGTGCCAGCACCCATTCAACCGGTCCAGTTGTAGTGTATGGCTACACCTTC
NA	TRBV2	TRBJ2-5	NA	CASKLETQYF	TGTGCCAGCAAGTTGGAGACCCAGTACTTC
TRBD1	TRBV19	TRBJ1-1	NA	CASSNPPRTGVEAFF	TGTGCCAGTAGTAACCCCCCCCGGACAGGGGTTGAAGCTTTCTTT
NA	TRBV19	TRBJ2-1	once	CASSVTGVENEQFF	TGTGCCAGTAGTGTAACGGGAGTGGAGAATGAGCAGTTCTTC
NA	TRBV5-1	TRBJ1-1	NA	CASSLMAVNTEAFF	TGCGCCAGCAGCTTGATGGCGGTGAACACTGAAGCTTTCTTT
TRBD2	TRBV30	TRBJ2-1	NA	CAWKEGTSGRAREQFF	TGTGCCTGGAAGGAAGGGACTAGCGGGAGGGCCAGGGAGCAGTTCTTC
NA	TRBV29-1	TRBJ1-1	NA	CSVRGASEAFF	TGCAGCGTACGGGGGGCGTCTGAAGCTTTCTTT
NA	TRBV6-2/TRBV6-3	TRBJ2-5	NA	CASSPSLGLAQYF	TGTGCCAGCAGCCCGTCCTTAGGGCTAGCCCAGTACTTC
NA	TRBV5-1	TRBJ2-3	NA	CASSLAGTSDTQYF	TGCGCCAGCAGCTTGGCGGGAACGTCAGATACGCAGTATTTT
NA	TRBV3-1/TRBV3-2	TRBJ2-7	NA	CASSPYPGNSYEQYF	TGTGCCAGCAGCCCTTATCCCGGGAACTCCTACGAGCAGTACTTC
NA	TRBV5-4	TRBJ1-1	NA	CASSLPGGRPGSEAFF	TGTGCCAGCAGCCTACCCGGAGGGCGCCCGGGGAGTGAAGCTTTCTTT
NA	TRBV11-2	TRBJ2-2	NA	CASSLDPSGRNTGELFF	TGTGCCAGCAGCTTAGATCCTTCCGGACGGAACACCGGGGAGCTGTTTTTT
NA	TRBV4-2	TRBJ2-5	few	CASSERTAQETQYF	TGTGCCAGCAGCGAACGGACAGCTCAAGAGACCCAGTACTTC
NA	TRBV10-3	TRBJ2-4	NA	CAISEGRGPGAKNIQYF	TGTGCCATCAGTGAGGGTAGGGGCCCAGGGGCCAAAAACATTCAGTACTTC
NA	TRBV2	TRBJ1-5	NA	CASSGQDGQPQHF	TGTGCCAGCAGTGGACAGGATGGTCAGCCCCAGCATTTT
TRBD2	TRBV27	TRBJ2-1	NA	CASGIAGGPPFF	TGTGCCAGCGGGATAGCGGGAGGGCCTCCGTTCTTC
NA	TRBV10-3	TRBJ2-1	NA	CAISEVTGLDNEQFF	TGTGCCATCAGTGAGGTAACAGGGTTGGACAATGAGCAGTTCTTC
TRBD1	TRBV5-5	TRBJ1-5	NA	CASSVLYRDRVNNQPQHF	TGTGCCAGCAGCGTCCTTTACCGGGACAGGGTAAACAATCAGCCCCAGCATTTT